These 26 T cell receptor beta chains were sequenced from one sample in a study of graft-versus-host responses after intestinal transplantation. These receptors are not linked to any known antigen. Profiling relied on immunoSEQ multiplex PCR, and the TCRdb table lists in-frame clones only, not all of them. The sample has about 85,000 clones, approximately 90% seen once. The sample was unstimulated CD8+ T cells sorted from spleen or lymph node cells, taken before transplant. The receptors were gathered from a human donor who was the organ donor for an intestinal transplant.

J is TRBJ1-1 and V is TRBV19; D is possibly TRBD1 (6 bases). The germline V and J ends were trimmed by 7 bases and 5 bases, with 14 bases remaining between them. Germline V gene sequence: CDR1 LNHDA, CDR2 SQIVND (reference sequence). This CDR3 has 13 residues. This chain's CDR3 is CASTQGGFTEAFF. The DNA for the CDR3 is TGTGCCAGTACACAGGGTGGTTTTACTGAAGCTTTCTTT.

This clone appeared once. V and J are TRBV19 and TRBJ2-7, with 8 bases fitting TRBD2. The V segment lost 3 bases and the J segment 3 bases; nucleotides outside the gene matches: 7. The germline CDR1 and CDR2 sequences are LNHDA and SQIVND (reference sequence). The CDR3 totals 15 residues. The chain's CDR3 is CASSINSGRGYEQYF. The CDR3 DNA follows: TGTGCCAGTAGTATTAACAGCGGGAGAGGCTACGAGCAGTACTTC.

This rearrangement joins TRBV19 to TRBJ2-2, with 7 positions matching TRBD2. The CDR3 has 15 amino acids. Germline V gene data show CDR1 as LNHDA and CDR2 as SQIVND (reference sequence). V lost 11 bases to trimming and J lost 4 bases; unmatched junction nucleotides: 13. The CDR3 sequence: CAATGGGRFTGELFF. Here the CDR3 DNA reads TGTGCCGCCACCGGCGGCGGGAGATTCACCGGGGAGCTGTTTTTT.

The chain joins TRBV19 to TRBJ2-7; weak D call: TRBD2 (5 bases). Germline assignment: CDR1 LNHDA and CDR2 SQIVND (reference sequence). The CDR3 is 13 amino acids. V was clipped by 7 bases and J by 2 bases, with 12 bases between them. In DNA form, the CDR3 reads TGTGCCAGTAACGAGGGAAGTCCCTACGAGCAGTACTTC. Translated: CASNEGSPYEQYF.

The DNA of the CDR3 is TGTGCCAGTAGTCCTGGACAGGGGTTTGGCTACACCTTC. This sequence encodes CASSPGQGFGYTF. The rearrangement links TRBV19 to TRBJ1-2; TRBD1 matches at 9 bases. The germline CDR1 and CDR2 sequences are LNHDA and SQIVND (reference sequence). CDR3 size: 13 residues. J lost 7 bases, V lost 5 bases, and 5 bases had no gene match.

J is TRBJ2-7 and V is TRBV5-1; 11 nucleotides agree with TRBD2. The germline gives CDR1 SGHRS, CDR2 YFSETQ. The CDR3 has 16 residues. Germline trimming cut 1 base from V and 7 bases from J; bases unmatched to any gene: 10. CDR3 DNA sequence: TGCGCCAGCAGCTTGTCCCCGCCTAGCGGGAGGTTTGAGCAGTACTTC. Its translation is CASSLSPPSGRFEQYF.

The rearrangement uses TRBV4-1 and TRBJ1-1; 9 nucleotides agree with TRBD1. CDR1 MGHRA and CDR2 YSYEKL come from the germline V gene. CDR3 size: 15 residues. The V gene end was trimmed by 4 bases and the J gene end by 3 bases; junction bases not matched to a gene: 6. DNA for the CDR3: TGCGCCAGCAGCCGCCTACAGGGGGCGGACACTGAAGCTTTCTTT. It translates to CASSRLQGADTEAFF.

The V call is TRBV7-9, the J call TRBJ2-7, with D possibly TRBD2 on 6 matching bases. V was trimmed by 3 bases and J by 7 bases, leaving 10 bases between them. Per the germline V gene, CDR1 is SEHNR and CDR2 is FQNEAQ (reference sequence). This CDR3 contains 12 residues. The CDR3 bases are TGTGCCAGCAGCTTCATTCGGGGGGAGCAGTACTTC. The encoded protein is CASSFIRGEQYF.

This sequence joins TRBV29-1 and TRBJ1-1; D not certain. The CDR3 is 11 amino acids. V lost 6 bases and J 4 bases, leaving 9 bases between the germline ends. The germline CDR1 and CDR2 sequences are SQVTM and ANQGSEA. CDR3 residues: CSVQLPTEAFF. In nucleotides, the CDR3 is TGCAGCGTACAGCTACCCACTGAAGCTTTCTTT. The whole variable domain, filled in from reference TRBV29-1 and TRBJ1-1, reads SAVISQKPSRDICQRGTSLTIQCQVDSQVTMMFWYRQQPGQSLTLIATANQGSEATYESGFVIDKFPISRPNLTFSTLTVSNMSPEDSSIYLCSVQLPTEAFFGQGTRLTVV.

The chain combines TRBV4-2 with TRBJ2-5; D may be TRBD1 (5 bases). CDR1 LGHNA and CDR2 YNFKEQ come from the germline V gene. CDR3 length equals 15 residues. Trimming removed 0 bases at V and 5 bases at J, with 13 bases between. The CDR3 reads CASSQDNPGWETQYF. CDR3 DNA: TGTGCCAGCAGCCAAGATAACCCAGGGTGGGAGACCCAGTACTTC.

The chain uses TRBV6-5 and TRBJ2-7; 9 nucleotides match TRBD2. The germline gives CDR1 MNHEY, CDR2 SVGAGI. The CDR3 is made up of 14 amino acids. The ends lost 11 bases at V and 1 base at J; junction bases unmatched: 9. The CDR3: CASAAGGYSYEQYF. CDR3 nucleotides: TGTGCCTCCGCAGCGGGAGGATATTCCTACGAGCAGTACTTC.

In DNA form, the CDR3 reads TGTGCCAGCAGTCATACAGGGCTCCAAGAGACCCAGTACTTC. Translating gives CASSHTGLQETQYF. The chain combines TRBV25-1 with TRBJ2-5, with D maybe TRBD1 (6 bases). Germline V gene data show CDR1 as MGHDK and CDR2 as SYGVNS. CDR3 length: 14 residues. V was pared by 5 bases and J by 1 base, with 11 bases between.

The J gene is TRBJ2-7, the V gene TRBV5-1; tentative D call: TRBD2 (6 bases). This CDR3 contains 17 residues. The V and J ends lost 0 bases and 2 bases respectively, with 18 bases between them. CDR1 is SGHRS and CDR2 is YFSETQ in the germline V gene. CDR3 in amino acids: CASSLADPGGTTYEQYF. The CDR3, as DNA: TGCGCCAGCAGCTTGGCCGATCCAGGAGGGACGACCTACGAGCAGTACTTC.

The V call is TRBV4-1, the J call TRBJ2-3; TRBD1 aligns across 7 bases. V shed 3 bases, J shed 4 bases, and the junction held 13 bases outside the gene matches. CDR1 is MGHRA and CDR2 is YSYEKL in the germline V gene. This CDR3 has 17 residues. The chain's CDR3 is CASSHHSTGTESDTQYF. In DNA, the CDR3 is TGCGCCAGCAGCCACCACTCGACAGGGACGGAGTCAGATACGCAGTATTTT.

The chain is built from TRBV9 and TRBJ2-2; D is perhaps TRBD1 (6 bases). Between the trimmed V and J ends, which lost 3 bases and 2 bases, there was a span of 11 bases. Germline V gene sequence: CDR1 SGDLS, CDR2 YYNGEE. This CDR3 is built from 15 residues. CDR3 loop: CASSEQGPNTGELFF. The DNA of the CDR3 is TGTGCCAGCAGCGAGCAGGGGCCAAACACCGGGGAGCTGTTTTTT.

The chain is built from TRBV27 and TRBJ2-1, with D tentatively TRBD1 or TRBD2 (7 bases each). V lost 5 bases, J lost 9 bases, and 17 bases lay in between. This CDR3 is 14 amino acids long. Per the germline V gene, CDR1 is MNHEY and CDR2 is SMNVEV (reference sequence). The CDR3 sequence is CASSAFDREGEQFF. The CDR3 DNA follows: TGTGCCAGCAGTGCCTTCGACAGGGAGGGTGAGCAGTTCTTC.

In its sample, this clone was seen once. The gene calls are TRBV10-3 and TRBJ1-5; D perhaps matches TRBD1 (5 bases). Trimming removed 5 bases at V and 1 base at J, with 9 bases between. CDR1 is ENHRY and CDR2 is SYGVKD in the germline V gene. The CDR3 extends over 14 amino acids. CDR3 amino acids: CAISPGRSNQPQHF. CDR3 coding DNA: TGTGCCATCAGTCCGGGACGGAGCAATCAGCCCCAGCATTTT.

The chain carries TRBV29-1 and TRBJ1-2; no firm D call. CDR1 SQVTM and CDR2 ANQGSEA come from the germline V gene. Trimming left V 2 bases short and J 3 bases short, with 4 bases between. The CDR3 is 11 residues long. CDR3 in DNA: TGCAGCGTTGAAAGGGACTATGGCTACACCTTC. Translating it yields CSVERDYGYTF.

The V gene is TRBV4-1, the J gene TRBJ2-7, with a weak D call TRBD1 (6 bases). Germline V gives CDR1 MGHRA, CDR2 YSYEKL. The length of the CDR3 is 13 residues. With 6 bases removed from V and 3 bases from J, the gap between germline ends came to 12 bases. CDR3 protein: CASSADSNYEQYF. DNA of the CDR3: TGCGCCAGCAGTGCGGACAGCAACTACGAGCAGTACTTC.

This rearrangement joins TRBV4-2 to TRBJ1-1, with D possibly TRBD1 on 5 matching bases. Trimming took 2 bases from V and 4 from J, leaving 14 bases between them. Germline V gives CDR1 LGHNA, CDR2 YNFKEQ. This CDR3 comprises 15 residues. The CDR3 region has the DNA TGTGCCAGCAGCCAATCCGGGTCCGGGGGCACTGAAGCTTTCTTT. Protein product: CASSQSGSGGTEAFF.

V is TRBV7-2 and J is TRBJ1-1; D call uncertain. Germline V CDR1 and CDR2: SGHTA, FQGNSA. Deletions cut 6 bases from V and 5 bases from J, with 10 bases between. The CDR3 loop spans 12 amino acids. The DNA of the CDR3 is TGTGCCAGCAGGCCGTCCAGGACTGAAGCTTTCTTT. Protein product: CASRPSRTEAFF.

J is TRBJ2-1 and V is TRBV19, with a weak D call TRBD2 (6 bases). The length of the CDR3 is 16 residues. V gave up 5 bases and J gave up 3 bases, with 17 bases separating them. Germline V gives CDR1 LNHDA, CDR2 SQIVND (reference sequence). As DNA, the CDR3 is TGTGCCAGTAGTGCCTCCTCCGGGGGAGGCTACAATGAGCAGTTCTTC. Translation gives CASSASSGGGYNEQFF.

This chain joins TRBV19 and TRBJ1-2; D perhaps matches TRBD1 (5 bases). The germline V gene has CDR1 LNHDA and CDR2 SQIVND (reference sequence). Trimming removed 3 bases at V and 8 bases at J, with 16 bases between. This CDR3 has 14 residues. This CDR3 is CASSISPGLSGYTF. The CDR3 coding sequence is TGTGCCAGTAGTATCTCGCCAGGGTTGAGCGGCTACACCTTC.

The V and J genes are TRBV4-1 and TRBJ1-1; 7 bases align to TRBD1. The CDR3 extends over 16 amino acids. Trimming took 1 base from V and 3 from J; bases not matched to a gene: 8. CDR1 and CDR2 from the germline V gene are MGHRA and YSYEKL. CDR3 coding DNA: TGCGCCAGCAGCCAAGTATCCGGACAGGTCTACACTGAAGCTTTCTTT. Translated: CASSQVSGQVYTEAFF.

The V call is TRBV7-6, the J call TRBJ1-4; D not certain. The germline V gene has CDR1 SGHVS and CDR2 FNYEAQ. The CDR3 sequence is 14 residues long. Deletions cut 5 bases from V and 4 bases from J, with 11 bases between. The CDR3 DNA reads TGTGCCAGCAGCCTCTACTCGGTTAATGAAAAACTGTTTTTT. This sequence encodes CASSLYSVNEKLFF. Complete variable domain (other parts from reference TRBV7-6 and TRBJ1-4): GAGVSQSPRYKVTKRGQDVALRCDPISGHVSLYWYRQALGQGPEFLTYFNYEAQQDKSGLPNDRFSAERPEGSISTLTIQRTEQRDSAMYRCASSLYSVNEKLFFGSGTQLSVL.

The DNA of the CDR3 is TGCGCCAGCAGCCAAGAAGGGGACCGAGGATGGAACACTGAAGCTTTCTTT. This sequence encodes CASSQEGDRGWNTEAFF. V and J are TRBV4-1 and TRBJ1-1; TRBD1 is a possible D gene (5 bases). This CDR3 spans 17 amino acids. Trimming stripped 0 bases from V and 1 base from J, with 15 bases between. The germline CDR1 and CDR2 sequences are MGHRA and YSYEKL.